The rows below give T cell receptor beta chains drawn from one sample of a study of blood T cell repertoires in COVID-19. Sequencing was performed with immunoSEQ multiplex PCR; in TCRdb, only in-frame clones are kept and a portion is missing. The data hold about 180,000 clones, with approximately 85% observed a single time. The specimen was peripheral blood. The receptors were sampled from a man at least 80 years old with COVID-19, enrolled during active disease. Both conserved end residues are part of each CDR3. Each record gives: J gene, V gene, CDR3 length, D gene, clone size, CDR3 DNA, CDR3 protein. The D gene is left open where the match is weak. Clone sizes are given selectively: once, few, many, or a class where the clone is expanded.

J: TRBJ2-7
V: TRBV12-3/TRBV12-4
length: 13
D: TRBD1
size: few
DNA: TGTGCCAGCAGTTACGACAGGGGCTACGAGCAGTACTTC
CDR3: CASSYDRGYEQYF

J: TRBJ1-4
V: TRBV6-1
length: 14
D: -
size: -
DNA: TGTGCCAGCAGTGACCAGTTCGCGGAAGAAAAACTGTTTTTT
CDR3: CASSDQFAEEKLFF

J: TRBJ1-2
V: TRBV5-1
length: 12
D: TRBD1
size: -
DNA: TGCGCCAGCAGCCCCCAGGGGGGTGGCTACACCTTC
CDR3: CASSPQGGGYTF

J: TRBJ2-1
V: TRBV5-5
length: 16
D: -
size: -
DNA: TGTGCCAGCAGCCCCGTCGGGGGAAGCTCCTACAATGAGCAGTTCTTC
CDR3: CASSPVGGSSYNEQFF

J: TRBJ1-1
V: TRBV6-5
length: 13
D: -
size: few
DNA: TGTGCCAGCAGTTACCCAGGGAGGGGAGAAGCTTTCTTT
CDR3: CASSYPGRGEAFF

J: TRBJ1-1
V: TRBV2
length: 13
D: -
size: -
DNA: TGTGCCAGCAGTGAGCCTTCCAGGACTGAAGCTTTCTTT
CDR3: CASSEPSRTEAFF

J: TRBJ2-5
V: TRBV7-2
length: 15
D: TRBD1
size: -
DNA: TGTGCCAGCAGCCCGGACAGGAGGTCTGTGGAGACCCAGTACTTC
CDR3: CASSPDRRSVETQYF

J: TRBJ1-1
V: TRBV4-1
length: 16
D: -
size: -
DNA: TGCGCCAGCAGCCACCTAAGGACAGTTATGAACACTGAAGCTTTCTTT
CDR3: CASSHLRTVMNTEAFF

J: TRBJ1-2
V: TRBV2
length: 13
D: -
size: -
DNA: TGTGCCAGCAGGACAGGAAATTACTATGGCTACACCTTC
CDR3: CASRTGNYYGYTF

J: TRBJ1-1
V: TRBV13
length: 15
D: -
size: -
DNA: TGTGCCAGCAGCTTAGAGAGACTGGTGGGCACTGAAGCTTTCTTT
CDR3: CASSLERLVGTEAFF

J: TRBJ2-5
V: TRBV7-9
length: 16
D: -
size: -
DNA: TGTGCCAGCAGCTTAGCGGCTAGCGACCCCCAAGAGACCCAGTACTTC
CDR3: CASSLAASDPQETQYF

J: TRBJ1-2
V: TRBV6-5
length: 12
D: -
size: -
DNA: TGTGCCAGCAGCCTGGAGCGGGTCGACTACACCTTC
CDR3: CASSLERVDYTF

J: TRBJ2-1
V: TRBV12-5
length: 14
D: -
size: -
DNA: TGTGCTAGTGGTTGGGTAGGGGGCTACAATGAGCAGTTCTTC
CDR3: CASGWVGGYNEQFF

J: TRBJ1-4
V: TRBV2
length: 14
D: TRBD1
size: -
DNA: TGTGCCAGCGGATTGACGACAGGGGCAGGAAAACTGTTTTTT
CDR3: CASGLTTGAGKLFF

J: TRBJ2-3
V: TRBV19
length: 15
D: TRBD2
size: -
DNA: TGTGCCAGTAGTAGGACTAGCGGGAGGACAGATACGCAGTATTTT
CDR3: CASSRTSGRTDTQYF

J: TRBJ2-3
V: TRBV7-9
length: 14
D: TRBD2
size: -
DNA: TGTGCCAGCAGCCCCTGGGGGGGAACAGATACGCAGTATTTT
CDR3: CASSPWGGTDTQYF

J: TRBJ2-7
V: TRBV7-9
length: 17
D: TRBD1
size: once
DNA: TGTGCCAGCAGCTCACGCGGGACAGGGACATTCTCCTACGAGCAGTACTTC
CDR3: CASSSRGTGTFSYEQYF

J: TRBJ2-7
V: TRBV9
length: 15
D: -
size: -
DNA: TGTGCCAGCAGCGTAGCGGGCGACAGGAGCTACGAGCAGTACTTC
CDR3: CASSVAGDRSYEQYF

J: TRBJ2-7
V: TRBV14
length: 16
D: TRBD1
size: few
DNA: TGTGCCAGCAGCCCAATATCCCGGGACAGGGGCTACGAGCAGTACTTC
CDR3: CASSPISRDRGYEQYF

J: TRBJ2-2
V: TRBV9
length: 14
D: TRBD2
size: -
DNA: TGTGCCAGCAGCGTCGCGGGGGATCACCGGGAGCTGTTTTTT
CDR3: CASSVAGDHRELFF

J: TRBJ1-1
V: TRBV5-1
length: 13
D: -
size: -
DNA: TGCGCCAGCAGCAAGGGACAGAACACTGAAGCTTTCTTT
CDR3: CASSKGQNTEAFF

J: TRBJ1-5
V: TRBV7-2
length: 16
D: -
size: -
DNA: TGTGCCAGCAGCTTAGACGGGGGAAATAGCAATCAGCCCCAGCATTTT
CDR3: CASSLDGGNSNQPQHF

J: TRBJ1-3
V: TRBV4-2
length: 17
D: TRBD1
size: -
DNA: TGTGCCAGCAGCCAAGACCTTTGGAGGGGGCCTGGAAACACCATATATTTT
CDR3: CASSQDLWRGPGNTIYF

J: TRBJ1-2
V: TRBV3-1/TRBV3-2
length: 14
D: -
size: -
DNA: TGTGCCAGCAGCGCCCCCGGGGGGACCTATGGCTACACCTTC
CDR3: CASSAPGGTYGYTF

J: TRBJ2-1
V: TRBV5-1
length: 18
D: TRBD2
size: -
DNA: TGCGCCAGCAGCCAGGAACTAGCGGTGGGGAGCTCCTACAATGAGCAGTTCTTC
CDR3: CASSQELAVGSSYNEQFF

J: TRBJ1-2
V: TRBV6-5
length: 16
D: -
size: -
DNA: TGTGCCAGCAGTTACTCGCTAAGACGGGGGGACTATGGCTACACCTTC
CDR3: CASSYSLRRGDYGYTF

J: TRBJ2-7
V: TRBV28
length: 16
D: TRBD2
size: -
DNA: TGTGCCAGCAGGGCATCACTAGCGGGGGGACCCCTAGGGCAGTACTTC
CDR3: CASRASLAGGPLGQYF

J: TRBJ1-6
V: TRBV12-5
length: 15
D: TRBD1
size: -
DNA: TGTGCTAGTGCCCAAGGCGGACAGGGAGATTCACCCCTCCACTTT
CDR3: CASAQGGQGDSPLHF

J: TRBJ2-2
V: TRBV6-5
length: 15
D: -
size: -
DNA: TGTGCCAGCAGTTACAGGGACACAAACACCGGGGAGCTGTTTTTT
CDR3: CASSYRDTNTGELFF

J: TRBJ1-1
V: TRBV5-6
length: 18
D: -
size: -
DNA: TGTGCCAGCAGCTTGGCCATTGGGCCCAACCTGGGTAACACTGAAGCTTTCTTT
CDR3: CASSLAIGPNLGNTEAFF

J: TRBJ1-2
V: TRBV19
length: 15
D: TRBD1
size: -
DNA: TGTGCCAGTAGTTCCGGACAGGGCCGCTACTATGGCTACACCTTC
CDR3: CASSSGQGRYYGYTF

J: TRBJ1-1
V: TRBV6-5
length: 16
D: TRBD1
size: -
DNA: TGTGCCAGCAGTTCAGGACCGGGACAGGCGAACACTGAAGCTTTCTTT
CDR3: CASSSGPGQANTEAFF

J: TRBJ2-6
V: TRBV28
length: 14
D: -
size: -
DNA: TGTGCCAGCAGTCCATCCTCTGGGGCCAACGTCCTGACTTTC
CDR3: CASSPSSGANVLTF

J: TRBJ1-4
V: TRBV7-9
length: 14
D: TRBD1
size: -
DNA: TGTGCCAGCAGCTTAGGGACAGGGCAGGAAAAACTGTTTTTT
CDR3: CASSLGTGQEKLFF

J: TRBJ1-4
V: TRBV15
length: 15
D: -
size: -
DNA: TGTGCCACCAGCAGAGACCCAGGTATTAATGAAAAACTGTTTTTT
CDR3: CATSRDPGINEKLFF

J: TRBJ2-5
V: TRBV4-1
length: 17
D: TRBD2
size: -
DNA: TGCGCCAGCAGCCGAGCTAGCGGGGGGGCACTGCAAGAGACCCAGTACTTC
CDR3: CASSRASGGALQETQYF

J: TRBJ1-2
V: TRBV7-2
length: 14
D: -
size: -
DNA: TGTGCCAGCAGCCCCCGAAGGGGCGCGTATGGCTACACCTTC
CDR3: CASSPRRGAYGYTF

J: TRBJ1-4
V: TRBV2
length: 14
D: TRBD1
size: -
DNA: TGTGCCAGCAGTCGACAGGGGCTGGATGAAAAACTGTTTTTT
CDR3: CASSRQGLDEKLFF

J: TRBJ1-2
V: TRBV30
length: 16
D: TRBD1
size: few
DNA: TGTGCCTGGAGTGTAGTCCGGGGACAGGACCTCTATGGCTACACCTTC
CDR3: CAWSVVRGQDLYGYTF

J: TRBJ1-3
V: TRBV9
length: 15
D: TRBD1
size: -
DNA: TGTGCCAGCAGCGCAACCCATTCGGAGCAGGGGGGAGTGGATTTT
CDR3: CASSATHSEQGGVDF

J: TRBJ2-3
V: TRBV7-3
length: 12
D: -
size: -
DNA: TGTGCCAGCAGCTCAGGACTAAATACGCAGTATTTT
CDR3: CASSSGLNTQYF

J: TRBJ1-3
V: TRBV18
length: 16
D: TRBD1
size: -
DNA: TGTGCCAGCTCACCCGGGACAGGGCACTCTGGAAACACCATATATTTT
CDR3: CASSPGTGHSGNTIYF

J: TRBJ1-2
V: TRBV7-8
length: 12
D: -
size: -
DNA: TGTGCCAGCAGCTTAACCGCGAGCGGCTACACCTTC
CDR3: CASSLTASGYTF

J: TRBJ1-6
V: TRBV2
length: 14
D: TRBD1
size: -
DNA: TGTGCCAGCAGTCTCGACAGGGACAATTCACCCCTCCACTTT
CDR3: CASSLDRDNSPLHF

J: TRBJ1-1
V: TRBV28
length: 12
D: TRBD1
size: -
DNA: TGTGCCAGCTCGACAGGGGTTGGTGAAGCTTTCTTT
CDR3: CASSTGVGEAFF

J: TRBJ1-3
V: TRBV19
length: 12
D: TRBD1
size: -
DNA: TGTGCCAGTAGTGGACAGGGGCACACCATATATTTT
CDR3: CASSGQGHTIYF

J: TRBJ2-7
V: TRBV7-2
length: 14
D: TRBD1
size: -
DNA: TGTGCCAGCAGCTCCAGGACAGGGGTCTACGAGCAGTACTTC
CDR3: CASSSRTGVYEQYF

J: TRBJ2-3
V: TRBV11-2
length: 14
D: TRBD1
size: -
DNA: TGTGCCAGCAGCTTAGGAGCCAGGGGGATCACGCAGTATTTT
CDR3: CASSLGARGITQYF

J: TRBJ1-4
V: TRBV18
length: 16
D: -
size: -
DNA: TGTGCCAGCTCACAATCTCCGCCCGGTACGGGAGAAAAACTGTTTTTT
CDR3: CASSQSPPGTGEKLFF

J: TRBJ2-1
V: TRBV7-6
length: 17
D: TRBD1
size: -
DNA: TGTGCCAGCAGCTTAGAAGAGGGACAGGGTCCCTACAATGAGCAGTTCTTC
CDR3: CASSLEEGQGPYNEQFF

J: TRBJ2-2
V: TRBV11-2
length: 16
D: TRBD2
size: -
DNA: TGTGCCAGCAGCCAACTAGCGGGGCGGAACACCGGGGAGCTGTTTTTT
CDR3: CASSQLAGRNTGELFF

J: TRBJ1-5
V: TRBV6-2/TRBV6-3
length: 14
D: -
size: -
DNA: TGTGCCAGCAGCCATGGAGGGATGCATCAGCCCCAGCATTTT
CDR3: CASSHGGMHQPQHF

J: TRBJ1-5
V: TRBV2
length: 15
D: TRBD1
size: -
DNA: TGTGCCAGCATTCCGGGACAGGGCTTCAATCAGCCCCAGCATTTT
CDR3: CASIPGQGFNQPQHF

J: TRBJ1-6
V: TRBV19
length: 18
D: -
size: -
DNA: TGTGCCAGTAGTCCCAGGGCACCTGCTAGCTCCTATAATTCACCCCTCCACTTT
CDR3: CASSPRAPASSYNSPLHF